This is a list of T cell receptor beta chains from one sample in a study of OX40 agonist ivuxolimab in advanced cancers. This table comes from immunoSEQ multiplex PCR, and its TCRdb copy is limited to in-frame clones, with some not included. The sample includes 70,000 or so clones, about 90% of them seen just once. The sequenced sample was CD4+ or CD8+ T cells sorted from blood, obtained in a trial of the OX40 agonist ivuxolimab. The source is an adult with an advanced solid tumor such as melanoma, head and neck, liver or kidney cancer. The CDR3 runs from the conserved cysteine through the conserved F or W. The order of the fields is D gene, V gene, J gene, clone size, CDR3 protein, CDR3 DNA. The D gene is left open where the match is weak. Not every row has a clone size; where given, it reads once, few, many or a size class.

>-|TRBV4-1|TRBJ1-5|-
CASSQVFGGNQPQHF
TGCGCCAGCAGCCAAGTGTTCGGGGGCAATCAGCCCCAGCATTTT
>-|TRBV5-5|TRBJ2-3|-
CASSLGHSPTDTQYF
TGTGCCAGCAGCCTGGGGCATTCCCCCACAGATACGCAGTATTTT
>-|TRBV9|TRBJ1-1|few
CASSVATQGQAFF
TGTGCCAGCAGCGTAGCTACTCAGGGACAAGCTTTCTTT
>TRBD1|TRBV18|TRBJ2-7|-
CASSPMGQGVVDEQYF
TGTGCCAGCTCACCCATGGGACAGGGAGTTGTCGACGAGCAGTACTTC
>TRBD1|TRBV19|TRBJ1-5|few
CASQKTGGSNQPQHF
TGTGCCAGTCAAAAGACAGGGGGTAGCAATCAGCCCCAGCATTTT
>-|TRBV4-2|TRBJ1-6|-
CASSQWRSDGGIGNSPLHF
TGTGCCAGCAGCCAGTGGCGGTCTGACGGGGGCATAGGGAATTCACCCCTCCACTTT
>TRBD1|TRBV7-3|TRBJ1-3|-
CASSLDRGLGNTIYF
TGTGCCAGCAGCTTAGACAGGGGGCTAGGAAACACCATATATTTT
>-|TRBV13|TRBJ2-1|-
CASRKSSLMHNEQFF
TGTGCCAGCAGGAAATCTAGCTTAATGCACAATGAGCAGTTCTTC
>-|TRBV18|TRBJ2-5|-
CASSRREETQYF
TGTGCCAGCTCACGTCGGGAAGAGACCCAGTACTTC
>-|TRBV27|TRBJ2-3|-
CASSLGWTQYF
TGTGCCAGCAGTTTGGGGTGGACGCAGTATTTT
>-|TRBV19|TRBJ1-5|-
CASSPAGTEYSNQPQHF
TGTGCCAGTAGTCCAGCGGGAACAGAATATAGCAATCAGCCCCAGCATTTT
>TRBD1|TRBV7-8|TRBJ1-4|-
CASSVRGGYEKLFF
TGTGCCAGCAGCGTCAGGGGGGGCTATGAAAAACTGTTTTTT
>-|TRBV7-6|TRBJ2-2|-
CASSLTGPTGELFF
TGTGCCAGCAGCTTAACAGGGCCCACCGGGGAGCTGTTTTTT
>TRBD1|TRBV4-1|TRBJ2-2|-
CASSPGTGANGELFF
TGCGCCAGCAGCCCAGGGACAGGGGCGAACGGGGAGCTGTTTTTT
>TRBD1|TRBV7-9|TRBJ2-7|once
CASSSTDRGRYEQYF
TGTGCCAGCAGCTCTACCGACAGGGGGCGGTACGAGCAGTACTTC
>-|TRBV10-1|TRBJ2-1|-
CASPIHPGLRRPNSGSYNEQFF
TGCGCCAGCCCGATCCACCCCGGCCTGAGAAGACCAAATAGCGGCTCCTACAATGAGCAGTTCTTC
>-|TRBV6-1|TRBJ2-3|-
CASTLGGDRQYF
TGTGCCAGCACCCTTGGGGGAGATCGGCAGTATTTT
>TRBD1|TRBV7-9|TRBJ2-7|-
CASSPQIQGAYEQYF
TGTGCCAGCAGCCCCCAAATCCAGGGGGCGTACGAGCAGTACTTC
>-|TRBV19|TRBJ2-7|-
CASSIDPHGGEQYF
TGTGCCAGTAGTATAGATCCCCATGGTGGGGAGCAGTACTTC
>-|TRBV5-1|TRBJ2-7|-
CASSSTSYEQYF
TGCGCCAGCAGCTCGACCTCCTACGAGCAGTACTTC
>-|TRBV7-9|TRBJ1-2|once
CASSFLPAWNYGYTF
TGTGCCAGCAGCTTCCTCCCCGCATGGAACTATGGCTACACCTTC
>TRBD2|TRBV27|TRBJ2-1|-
CASKTLGGSSYNEQFF
TGTGCCAGCAAAACCCTCGGGGGGTCCTCCTACAATGAGCAGTTCTTC
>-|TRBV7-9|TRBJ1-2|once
CASSLSPGDNYGYTF
TGTGCCAGCAGCTTAAGCCCAGGGGATAACTATGGCTACACCTTC
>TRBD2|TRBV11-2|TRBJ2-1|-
CASSARLAGDNEQFF
TGTGCCAGCAGCGCGCGACTAGCGGGGGACAATGAGCAGTTCTTC
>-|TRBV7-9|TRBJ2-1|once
CASSQPLAGSYNEQFF
TGTGCCAGCAGTCAACCCCTGGCAGGGTCCTACAATGAGCAGTTCTTC
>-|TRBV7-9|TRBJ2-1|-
CASSFGYNEQFF
TGTGCCAGCAGCTTTGGTTACAATGAGCAGTTCTTC
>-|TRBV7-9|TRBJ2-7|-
CASSLGWDEQYF
TGTGCCAGCAGCTTAGGTTGGGACGAGCAGTACTTC
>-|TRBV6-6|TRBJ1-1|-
CASSYPESAEAFF
TGTGCCAGCAGTTATCCGGAGAGTGCTGAAGCTTTCTTT
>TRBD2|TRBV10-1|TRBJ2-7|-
CASSGGTSGGRFNEQYF
TGCGCCAGCAGTGGTGGGACTAGCGGGGGACGGTTTAACGAGCAGTACTTC
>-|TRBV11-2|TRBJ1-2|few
CASSSDGGYTF
TGTGCCAGCAGCTCGGACGGGGGCTACACCTTC
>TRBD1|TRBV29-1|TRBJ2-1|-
CSVRDRATNEQFF
TGCAGCGTGAGGGACAGGGCGACTAATGAGCAGTTCTTC
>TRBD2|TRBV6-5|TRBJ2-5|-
CASREGLQETQYF
TGTGCCAGCCGGGAGGGCCTCCAAGAGACCCAGTACTTC
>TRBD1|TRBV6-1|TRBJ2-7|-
CALDRDSAYEQYF
TGTGCCCTGGACCGGGACAGCGCCTACGAGCAGTACTTC
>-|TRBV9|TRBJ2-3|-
CASTVRGGRTDTQYF
TGTGCCAGCACCGTTCGAGGGGGGAGAACAGATACGCAGTATTTT
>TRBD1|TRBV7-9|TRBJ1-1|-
CASSPRNLNRGRGNTEAFF
TGTGCCAGCAGCCCGCGAAACCTGAACAGGGGGCGCGGGAACACTGAAGCTTTCTTT
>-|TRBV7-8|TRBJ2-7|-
CASSLLASTYEQYF
TGTGCCAGCAGCTTACTAGCGTCGACCTACGAGCAGTACTTC
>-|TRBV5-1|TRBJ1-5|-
CASSLTVNQPQHF
TGCGCCAGCAGCCTGACAGTCAATCAGCCCCAGCATTTT
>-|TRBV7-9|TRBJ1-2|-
CASSLGEGVDGYTF
TGTGCCAGCAGCTTAGGTGAGGGGGTGGATGGCTACACCTTC
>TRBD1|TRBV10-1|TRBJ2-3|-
CASSDGQGATDTQYF
TGCGCCAGCAGTGACGGACAGGGGGCTACAGATACGCAGTATTTT
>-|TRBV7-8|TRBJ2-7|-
CASGSGPGSSYEQYF
TGTGCCAGCGGATCTGGGCCTGGGAGCTCCTACGAGCAGTACTTC
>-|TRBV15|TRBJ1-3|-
CATSRDRHAGNTIYF
TGTGCCACCAGCAGAGATAGGCATGCCGGAAACACCATATATTTT
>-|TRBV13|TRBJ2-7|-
CASSSGTPAIEQYF
TGTGCCAGCAGTTCCGGGACTCCTGCTATCGAGCAGTACTTC
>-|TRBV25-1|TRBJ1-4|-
CASSAYSTEYEKLFF
TGTGCCAGCAGTGCGTACAGCACGGAATATGAAAAACTGTTTTTT
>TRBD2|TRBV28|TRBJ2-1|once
CASSPPLELAGPSSYNEQFF
TGTGCCAGCAGTCCCCCCCTTGAACTAGCGGGGCCTAGCTCCTACAATGAGCAGTTCTTC
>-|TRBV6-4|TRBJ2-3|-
CASSDTASTDTQYF
TGTGCCAGCAGTGATACAGCCAGCACAGATACGCAGTATTTT
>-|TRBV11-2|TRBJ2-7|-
CASSFRSRSYEQYF
TGTGCCAGCAGCTTCCGTAGCCGGTCTTACGAGCAGTACTTC
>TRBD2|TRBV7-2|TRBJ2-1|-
CASSPAPRLAGDNEQFF
TGTGCCAGCAGCCCAGCCCCCAGACTAGCGGGGGACAATGAGCAGTTCTTC
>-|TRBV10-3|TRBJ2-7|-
CAISEDTSYEQYF
TGTGCCATCAGTGAAGACACCTCCTACGAGCAGTACTTC
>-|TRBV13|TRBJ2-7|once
CASSPEGGYEQYF
TGTGCCAGCAGCCCGGAGGGGGGCTACGAGCAGTACTTC
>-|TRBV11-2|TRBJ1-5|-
CASSLATGQPQHF
TGTGCCAGCAGCTTAGCGACTGGCCAGCCCCAGCATTTT
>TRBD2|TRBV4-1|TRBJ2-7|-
CASSQEGGRAYEQYF
TGCGCCAGCAGCCAAGAGGGGGGGAGGGCCTACGAGCAGTACTTC
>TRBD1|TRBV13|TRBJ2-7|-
CASSLGGGDEQYF
TGTGCCAGCAGCTTAGGAGGGGGCGACGAGCAGTACTTC
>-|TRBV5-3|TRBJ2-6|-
CATPNRDSGANVLTF
TGTGCCACCCCGAACCGGGACTCTGGGGCCAACGTCCTGACTTTC
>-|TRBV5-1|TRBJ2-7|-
CASSFLGEGQYF
TGCGCCAGCAGCTTCTTGGGGGAAGGGCAGTACTTC
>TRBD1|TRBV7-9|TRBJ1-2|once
CASSAQTGPLDGYTF
TGTGCCAGCAGCGCGCAGACAGGGCCCCTCGATGGCTACACCTTC
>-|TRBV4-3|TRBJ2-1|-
CASSQALTTPWEFF
TGCGCCAGCAGCCAAGCCTTGACTACACCCTGGGAGTTCTTC
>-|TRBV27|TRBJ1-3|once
CASSLGGGAGNTIYF
TGTGCCAGCAGCCTCGGGGGAGGGGCTGGAAACACCATATATTTT
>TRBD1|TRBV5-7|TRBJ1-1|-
CAIRTGVEMNTEAFF
TGTGCCATCCGCACAGGGGTTGAGATGAACACTGAAGCTTTCTTT
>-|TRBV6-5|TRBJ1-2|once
CASSLPGDYGYTF
TGTGCCAGCAGCTTGCCTGGGGACTATGGCTACACCTTC